These 26 T cell receptor beta chains were sequenced from one sample in a study of T cell repertoires in cytomegalovirus infection. TCRdb reprocessed the reads with MiXCR, giving one entry per CDR3 protein. The sample consists of about half a million distinct CDR3 sequences, approximately 42% of them appearing once. Their cognate antigens are unknown. The sequences come from cultured PBMCs, collected from culture after CMV antigen stimulation. These receptors were obtained from a human donor in good health (CMV status not recorded). Some clones in this sample may be carry-over from other donors' samples.

This clonotype was detected only a few times. This chain uses TRBV7-2 with TRBJ1-2; D perhaps matches TRBD1 (6 bases). Germline CDR1 reads SGHTA; CDR2 reads FQGNSA. The CDR3 is 15 residues long. Trimming took 3 bases from V and 5 from J, leaving 16 bases between them. The CDR3 sequence is CASSLRTGTTYGYTF. The CDR3 DNA is TGTGCCAGCAGCTTGAGGACCGGGACAACATATGGCTACACCTTC.

V and J are TRBV6-5 and TRBJ2-3, with D perhaps TRBD1 (5 bases). V lost 10 bases to trimming and J lost 0 bases, with 14 bases between them. Germline loops: CDR1 MNHEY, CDR2 SVGAGI. This CDR3 contains 14 residues. The DNA of the CDR3 is TGTGCCATCAGGGTAGGGGAAAGCACAGATACGCAGTATTTT. Translation gives CAIRVGESTDTQYF.

The chain has TRBV7-6 and TRBJ1-2; D gene unclear. The ends were cut back, 1 base at V and 8 bases at J, with 8 bases in the middle. Germline V gene sequence: CDR1 SGHVS, CDR2 FNYEAQ. The CDR3 runs 12 residues. The CDR3 DNA reads TGTGCCAGCAGCTTAGATCACCCGGGCTACACCTTC. Its translation is CASSLDHPGYTF.

This clonotype was detected a few times. V is TRBV7-2 and J is TRBJ2-4; weak D call: TRBD2 (6 bases). This CDR3 contains 18 residues. Germline lookup yields CDR1 SGHTA and CDR2 FQGNSA. The V and J ends lost 5 bases and 1 base respectively, with 21 bases between them. The CDR3 DNA is TGTGCCAGCAGCCCCGGGGCCTACCGGGGGAGGGCCAAAAACATTCAGTACTTC. Its protein product is CASSPGAYRGRAKNIQYF.

The V and J genes are TRBV7-3 and TRBJ1-5, with TRBD1 identical over 8 bases. The CDR3 length is 15 residues. With 5 bases clipped from V and 6 bases from J, the junction kept 9 bases outside the gene matches. CDR1 is SGHTA, CDR2 FQGTGA, per germline. The CDR3, as DNA: TGTGCCAGCAGCGATTACCAGGGGGCGATTCAGCCCCAGCATTTT. Protein product: CASSDYQGAIQPQHF. Based on the CDR3 plus reference TRBV7-3 and TRBJ1-5, the full variable domain is GAGVSQTPSNKVTEKGKYVELRCDPISGHTALYWYRQSLGQGPEFLIYFQGTGAADDSGLPNDRFFAVRPEGSVSTLKIQRTERGDSAVYLCASSDYQGAIQPQHFGDGTRLSIL.

The rearrangement joins TRBV18 to TRBJ2-3; 14 bases match TRBD2. CDR1 is KGHSH, CDR2 LQKENI, per germline. The CDR3 runs to 16 residues. V was clipped by 7 bases and J by 3 bases; unmatched bases: 6. CDR3 region: CASLDGTSGRTDTQYF. CDR3 in DNA: TGTGCCAGCTTAGATGGGACTAGCGGGAGAACAGATACGCAGTATTTT.

The chain joins TRBV27 to TRBJ1-2, with 10 bases fitting TRBD1. The CDR3 is 15 amino acids. The junction had 6 bases not matched to a gene; V was cut back by 0 bases and J by 8 bases. From germline, CDR1 is MNHEY and CDR2 SMNVEV (reference sequence). CDR3 sequence: CASSLSKGTGDGYTF. The CDR3, as DNA: TGTGCCAGCAGTTTATCGAAGGGGACAGGGGACGGCTACACCTTC.

In this sample, this clonotype turned up a few times. The V and J genes are TRBV12-3 or TRBV12-4 and TRBJ2-7; D not certain. The V end was cut by 2 bases, the J end by 5 bases, with 13 bases between. This CDR3 has 14 residues. CDR3 nucleotides: TGTGCCAGCAGTTTATATAGGTCTGGGGACGAGCAGTACTTC. This codes for CASSLYRSGDEQYF.

There are a few counts of this clonotype. This chain links TRBV7-8 with TRBJ1-2; D is perhaps TRBD1 (6 bases). The CDR3 is 14 residues long. V was pared by 3 bases and J by 4 bases, with 12 bases between. Per germline, CDR1 SGHVS and CDR2 FQNEAQ. CDR3 sequence (DNA): TGTGCCAGCAGCTTGTTACAGGGAGTCTATGGCTACACCTTC. As protein: CASSLLQGVYGYTF. Full variable domain (remainder filled in from reference TRBV7-8 and TRBJ1-2): GAGVSQSPRYKVAKRGQDVALRCDPISGHVSLFWYQQALGQGPEFLTYFQNEAQLDKSGLPSDRFFAERPEGSVSTLKIQRTQQEDSAVYLCASSLLQGVYGYTFGSGTRLTVV.

The gene calls are TRBV20-1 and TRBJ1-6, with a possible D match to TRBD1 (6 bases). Germline-derived CDR1 and CDR2 are DFQATT and SNEGSKA (reference sequence). V shed 6 bases and J shed 2 bases, with 8 bases lying between them. The CDR3 sequence is 13 residues long. The CDR3 sequence is CSARTAYNSPLHF. As DNA, the CDR3 is TGCAGTGCCCGGACAGCCTATAATTCACCCCTCCACTTT.

V usage is TRBV10-3 and J usage is TRBJ2-3, with D possibly TRBD2 on 6 matching bases. Germline values: CDR1 ENHRY, CDR2 SYGVKD. This CDR3 has 14 residues. The V gene lost 7 bases and the J gene lost 0 bases, with 11 bases spanning the gap. This CDR3 is CAIKGRESTDTQYF. The CDR3 DNA reads as TGTGCCATCAAGGGACGGGAGAGCACAGATACGCAGTATTTT.

CDR3 sequence (DNA): TGTGCCAGCAGCTTTGGAGGAAGTTTTCAAGAGACCCAGTACTTC. Protein sequence: CASSFGGSFQETQYF. This chain links TRBV7-8 with TRBJ2-5; tentative D call: TRBD2 (5 bases). The CDR3 totals 15 residues. The V end lost 3 bases, the J end lost 2 bases, and 13 bases lay between the germline ends. Germline V gene lookup returns CDR1 SGHVS and CDR2 FQNEAQ.

This chain links TRBV7-9 with TRBJ2-2, with TRBD1 matching over 8 bases. The CDR3 loop spans 16 amino acids. The V gene's germline CDR1 is SEHNR and CDR2 FQNEAQ (reference sequence). Trimming at V came to 5 bases and at J to 2 bases, leaving 7 bases not matched to a gene. The CDR3 here is CASSARQGTNTGELFF. DNA for the CDR3: TGTGCCAGCAGCGCAAGACAGGGGACCAACACCGGGGAGCTGTTTTTT.

This CDR3 reads CASMGGASPLHF. The CDR3 DNA reads as TGTGCCAGCATGGGGGGAGCTTCACCCCTCCACTTT. The chain joins TRBV6-6 to TRBJ1-6; a possible D gene is TRBD1 (5 bases). Germline loops: CDR1 MNHNY, CDR2 SVGAGI (reference sequence). This CDR3 has 12 residues. With 7 bases removed from V and 9 bases from J, the gap between germline ends came to 10 bases.

The rearrangement links TRBV5-4 to TRBJ1-2, with 11 nucleotides matching TRBD1. The ends lost 3 bases at V and 7 bases at J; junction bases unmatched: 5. Germline-derived CDR1 and CDR2 are SGHNT and YYREEE (reference sequence). The CDR3 loop spans 14 amino acids. The CDR3 spells CASSSGQGASGYTF. CDR3 coding DNA: TGTGCCAGCAGCTCTGGACAGGGGGCTTCTGGCTACACCTTC.

This clonotype came up a few times. The chain couples TRBV12-3 or TRBV12-4 to TRBJ1-5; TRBD1 matches at 8 bases. The junction had 12 bases not matched to a gene; V was cut back by 2 bases and J by 0 bases. CDR3 length equals 19 residues. In DNA, the CDR3 is TGTGCCAGCAGTTTAAGGATCGGGACAGGTATCTTTAGCAATCAGCCCCAGCATTTT. The encoded protein is CASSLRIGTGIFSNQPQHF.

The chain combines TRBV4-3 with TRBJ2-3, with 9 nucleotides matching TRBD2. CDR1 is LGHNA, CDR2 YSLEER, per germline. The CDR3 is 16 amino acids. Germline trimming cut 1 base from V and 2 bases from J; bases unmatched to any gene: 4. The CDR3 DNA reads as TGCGCCAGCAGCCAAGGGGGGACTAGCCCCACAGATACGCAGTATTTT. This gives the protein CASSQGGTSPTDTQYF.

This clonotype was observed a few times. The chain recombines TRBV12-3 or TRBV12-4 with TRBJ1-4; D possibly corresponds to TRBD1 (5 bases). Trimming took off 6 bases at V and 7 bases at J, with 12 bases between the two ends. There are 13 residues in the CDR3. DNA for the CDR3: TGTGCCAGCAGCTGGGACCAGGGTGAAAAACTGTTTTTT. Translating gives CASSWDQGEKLFF.

J is TRBJ1-6 and V is TRBV7-2; maybe TRBD1 (5 bases). This CDR3 has 15 amino acids. Trimming left V 7 bases short and J 13 bases short, with 23 bases between. Germline lookup yields CDR1 SGHTA and CDR2 FQGNSA. CDR3 in amino acids: CASTSGRARIEPLHF. Written as DNA, the CDR3 is TGTGCCAGCACCTCCGGCAGGGCCCGTATAGAGCCCCTCCACTTT.

In this sample, this clonotype turned up a few times. The chain is built from TRBV28 and TRBJ1-5; unclear D gene. The germline V and J ends were trimmed by 7 bases and 0 bases, with 16 bases remaining between them. The germline gives CDR1 MDHEN, CDR2 SYDVKM. The CDR3 has 16 residues. The CDR3 coding sequence is TGTGCCAGCAACCCGCGCCGATGGTATAGCAATCAGCCCCAGCATTTT. Translating it yields CASNPRRWYSNQPQHF.

This chain uses TRBV6-1 with TRBJ1-4; 7 bases align to TRBD1. The CDR3 consists of 14 residues. After removal of 8 bases from V and 4 bases from J, the junction contained 7 bases not matched to a gene. CDR1 is MNHNS and CDR2 is SASEGT in the germline V gene. The CDR3 spells CASLPGQNNEKLFF. In DNA form, the CDR3 reads TGTGCCAGCTTACCGGGACAGAATAATGAAAAACTGTTTTTT.

The V and J genes are TRBV4-1 and TRBJ2-3; D may be TRBD2 (6 bases). Germline loops: CDR1 MGHRA, CDR2 YSYEKL. Trimming shortened V by 5 bases and J by 2 bases, and 14 bases separated the two germline ends. This CDR3 is built from 15 residues. The CDR3 reads CASSTRLVATDTQYF. In DNA, the CDR3 is TGCGCCAGCAGCACGCGACTAGTAGCCACAGATACGCAGTATTTT.

The chain combines TRBV10-3 with TRBJ1-5; TRBD1 matches 7 bases. Germline CDR1 ENHRY, CDR2 SYGVKD. The V segment lost 0 bases and the J segment 4 bases; nucleotides outside the gene matches: 6. CDR3 size: 16 residues. The DNA of the CDR3 is TGTGCCATCAGTGAGTCGGCCGACAGGGAGAATCAGCCCCAGCATTTT. Encoded protein: CAISESADRENQPQHF.

V gene TRBV7-3 combines with J gene TRBJ2-1; unclear D gene. Per germline, CDR1 SGHTA and CDR2 FQGTGA. V gave up 1 base and J gave up 4 bases, with 8 bases separating them. CDR3 length: 14 amino acids. CDR3 bases: TGTGCCAGCAGCTTAATTGTCGGGTACAATGAGCAGTTCTTC. It translates to CASSLIVGYNEQFF.

The chain couples TRBV7-6 to TRBJ1-3; weak D call: TRBD1 (5 bases). CDR3 size: 16 residues. The V end was cut by 2 bases, the J end by 4 bases, with 15 bases between. CDR1 is SGHVS and CDR2 is FNYEAQ in the germline V gene. The CDR3 sequence: CASSLLAQAGGNTIYF. Written as DNA, the CDR3 is TGTGCCAGCAGCTTATTGGCGCAGGCAGGGGGAAACACCATATATTTT.

The sample holds a few counts of this clonotype. The chain joins TRBV7-9 to TRBJ1-1; the D is unclear. This CDR3 comprises 14 residues. The germline V and J ends were trimmed by 2 bases and 3 bases, with 10 bases remaining between them. The germline V gene has CDR1 SEHNR and CDR2 FQNEAQ (reference sequence). CDR3 sequence (DNA): TGTGCCAGCAGCTTATTGGGCAGCCACACTGAAGCTTTCTTT. Translated, it gives CASSLLGSHTEAFF.